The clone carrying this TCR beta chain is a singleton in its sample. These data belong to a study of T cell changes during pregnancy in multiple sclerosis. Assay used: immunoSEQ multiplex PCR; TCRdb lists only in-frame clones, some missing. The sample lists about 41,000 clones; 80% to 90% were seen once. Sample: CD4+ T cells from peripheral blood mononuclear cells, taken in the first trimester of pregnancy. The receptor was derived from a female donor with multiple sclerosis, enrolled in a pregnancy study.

The chain's CDR3 is CASSVVGSQVYTF. The CDR3 DNA is TGTGCCAGCAGCGTAGTAGGGTCACAGGTCTACACCTTC. The gene calls are TRBV9 and TRBJ1-2; a weak D match, TRBD1 (5 bases). Germline V gene lookup returns CDR1 SGDLS and CDR2 YYNGEE. CDR3 length equals 13 residues. The V end was cut by 0 bases, the J end by 10 bases, with 13 bases between.